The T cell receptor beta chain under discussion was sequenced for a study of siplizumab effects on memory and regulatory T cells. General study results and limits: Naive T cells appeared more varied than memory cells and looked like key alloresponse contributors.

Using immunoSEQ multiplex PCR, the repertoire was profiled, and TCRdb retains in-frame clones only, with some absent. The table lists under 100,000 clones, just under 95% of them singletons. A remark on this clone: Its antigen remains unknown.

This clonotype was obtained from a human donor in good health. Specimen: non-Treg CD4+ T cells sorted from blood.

DNA of the CDR3: TGTGCCAGCAGCCGGAGCGGGACCTACGAGCAGTACTTC. As protein: CASSRSGTYEQYF. This rearrangement joins TRBV28 to TRBJ2-7; TRBD2 matches at 7 bases. The germline V gene encodes CDR1 MDHEN and CDR2 SYDVKM. V lost 6 bases, J lost 2 bases, and 4 bases stayed unmatched. The CDR3 length is 13 residues.